This is a list of T cell receptor beta chains from one sample in a study of T-cell memory formation after mild COVID-19. Using its own MiXCR run on the 5' RACE reads, TCRdb lists one record per CDR3 protein. The sample includes around 53,000 distinct CDR3 sequences, about 12% seen only once; the top ten take about 25%. Input material: PBMCs or a T cell subset sorted from them (not recorded which). Every receptor here comes from a man aged 18 to 35 who had mild COVID-19 (a few samples of this study predate the infection). Cell type and time point are not known. Both conserved end residues are part of each CDR3. A D gene is named only where the DNA matches it firmly. The listing skips clone size in some rows; elsewhere it reads once, few, many or a size class.

abundance: many
d_gene: TRBD1
v_gene: TRBV7-8
j_gene: TRBJ2-3
CDR3nt: TGTGCCAGCAGCTGGAACAGGGGTGACACAGATACGCAGTATTTT
CDR3aa: CASSWNRGDTDTQYF

abundance: NA
d_gene: TRBD1
v_gene: TRBV7-2
j_gene: TRBJ2-3
CDR3nt: TGTGCCTTCCGGGACAGGGGAAATACGCAGTATTTT
CDR3aa: CAFRDRGNTQYF

abundance: few
d_gene: TRBD2
v_gene: TRBV4-3
j_gene: TRBJ2-5
CDR3nt: TGCGCCAGCAGGCATCTAGCGGGGGACGAGACCCAGTACTTC
CDR3aa: CASRHLAGDETQYF

abundance: NA
d_gene: NA
v_gene: TRBV20-1
j_gene: TRBJ2-3
CDR3nt: TGCAGTGCTAGGGCAGGTGACAGGATAGCGGATACGCAGTATTTT
CDR3aa: CSARAGDRIADTQYF

abundance: NA
d_gene: NA
v_gene: TRBV6-1
j_gene: TRBJ2-3
CDR3nt: TGTGCCAGCAGTAACAGAGGAGATACGCAGTATTTT
CDR3aa: CASSNRGDTQYF

abundance: few
d_gene: NA
v_gene: TRBV20-1
j_gene: TRBJ1-4
CDR3nt: TGCAGTGCTAGAGGGCAGCTCGGTGAAAAACTGTTTTTT
CDR3aa: CSARGQLGEKLFF

abundance: few
d_gene: NA
v_gene: TRBV5-1
j_gene: TRBJ2-2
CDR3nt: TGCGCCAGCAGCTTGGTTAGGAGGCCCGGGGAGCTGTTTTTT
CDR3aa: CASSLVRRPGELFF

abundance: NA
d_gene: NA
v_gene: TRBV6-2/TRBV6-3
j_gene: TRBJ2-1
CDR3nt: TGTGCCAGCAGTCCGTTGGGTTACAATGAGCAGTTCTTC
CDR3aa: CASSPLGYNEQFF

abundance: many
d_gene: NA
v_gene: TRBV9
j_gene: TRBJ1-3
CDR3nt: TGTGCCAGCAGCGGCGCAGATCCTGGAAACACCATATATTTT
CDR3aa: CASSGADPGNTIYF

abundance: many
d_gene: NA
v_gene: TRBV6-2/TRBV6-3
j_gene: TRBJ2-7
CDR3nt: TGTGCCAGCAGTCCCGCGTACGAGCAGTACTTC
CDR3aa: CASSPAYEQYF

abundance: NA
d_gene: TRBD2
v_gene: TRBV9
j_gene: TRBJ2-1
CDR3nt: TGTGCCAGCAGCGTAGCAGGGCGGGGGGCATACAATGAGCAGTTCTTC
CDR3aa: CASSVAGRGAYNEQFF

abundance: NA
d_gene: NA
v_gene: TRBV4-2
j_gene: TRBJ2-1
CDR3nt: TGTGCCAGCAGCCAAGATGACTACGTTAGACTTGACAATGAGCAGTTCTTC
CDR3aa: CASSQDDYVRLDNEQFF

abundance: NA
d_gene: NA
v_gene: TRBV3-1
j_gene: TRBJ1-1
CDR3nt: TGTGCCAGCAGCCCACCCCAGTGGAAGGGAGTGACTGAAGCTTTCTTT
CDR3aa: CASSPPQWKGVTEAFF

abundance: few
d_gene: NA
v_gene: TRBV12-3/TRBV12-4
j_gene: TRBJ2-6
CDR3nt: TGTGCCAGCAGTTTTAGGGGTATTGCTGGGGCCAACGTCCTGACTTTC
CDR3aa: CASSFRGIAGANVLTF

abundance: few
d_gene: TRBD2
v_gene: TRBV7-7
j_gene: TRBJ2-3
CDR3nt: TGTGCCAGCAGCTCTAGCGGGGGGCCGGGCACAGATACGCAGTATTTT
CDR3aa: CASSSSGGPGTDTQYF

abundance: few
d_gene: TRBD2
v_gene: TRBV10-3
j_gene: TRBJ2-3
CDR3nt: TGTGCCATCAGTGGCCCCTCTAGCGGCTTAAGCACAGATACGCAGTATTTT
CDR3aa: CAISGPSSGLSTDTQYF

abundance: few
d_gene: NA
v_gene: TRBV4-3
j_gene: TRBJ1-3
CDR3nt: TGCGCCAGCAGCCAAGACACCCGACAGTTATTTGGAAACACCATATATTTT
CDR3aa: CASSQDTRQLFGNTIYF

abundance: NA
d_gene: NA
v_gene: TRBV10-3
j_gene: TRBJ1-2
CDR3nt: TGTGCCATCATGGGGGGCATGGACTATGGCTACACCTTC
CDR3aa: CAIMGGMDYGYTF

abundance: few
d_gene: NA
v_gene: TRBV6-1
j_gene: TRBJ2-5
CDR3nt: TGTGCCAGCAGTGTACAGGGTCGGGAGACCCAGTACTTC
CDR3aa: CASSVQGRETQYF

abundance: many
d_gene: TRBD1
v_gene: TRBV7-3
j_gene: TRBJ1-1
CDR3nt: TGTGCCAGCAGCTTAACGGGACAGGGGGCGCTGGACACTGAAGCTTTCTTT
CDR3aa: CASSLTGQGALDTEAFF

abundance: few
d_gene: TRBD1
v_gene: TRBV13
j_gene: TRBJ1-6
CDR3nt: TGTGCCAGCAGCTGGACAGGTGGAAATTCACCCCTCCACTTT
CDR3aa: CASSWTGGNSPLHF

abundance: NA
d_gene: NA
v_gene: TRBV9
j_gene: TRBJ2-5
CDR3nt: TGTGCCAGCAGCGTTCTGCCGGTTCAAGGAGGGGAGACCCAGTACTTC
CDR3aa: CASSVLPVQGGETQYF

abundance: many
d_gene: NA
v_gene: TRBV5-1
j_gene: TRBJ1-1
CDR3nt: TGCGCCAGCAGCCCCTGGGGGGGCAACACTGAAGCTTTCTTT
CDR3aa: CASSPWGGNTEAFF

abundance: many
d_gene: NA
v_gene: TRBV6-2/TRBV6-3
j_gene: TRBJ2-7
CDR3nt: TGTGCCAGCAGTTACCTTGGACCGATTTCCTACGAGCAGTACTTC
CDR3aa: CASSYLGPISYEQYF

abundance: few
d_gene: TRBD2
v_gene: TRBV7-2
j_gene: TRBJ2-2
CDR3nt: TGTGCCAGCAGCCTCGGACTAGCGGGGGCCGGCGGGGAGCTGTTTTTT
CDR3aa: CASSLGLAGAGGELFF

abundance: NA
d_gene: TRBD2
v_gene: TRBV7-8
j_gene: TRBJ2-7
CDR3nt: TGTGCCAGCAGAGATCCAGCGGGAGGGACCTACGAGCAGTACTTC
CDR3aa: CASRDPAGGTYEQYF

abundance: many
d_gene: NA
v_gene: TRBV12-3/TRBV12-4
j_gene: TRBJ2-1
CDR3nt: TGTGCCAGCAGTTCTTCCGGCGGACATTTTGAGCAGTTCTTC
CDR3aa: CASSSSGGHFEQFF

abundance: few
d_gene: TRBD2
v_gene: TRBV10-3
j_gene: TRBJ2-7
CDR3nt: TGTGCCATCAGTGAGGGGTCGACTAGCGGGGCCTACGAGCAGTACTTC
CDR3aa: CAISEGSTSGAYEQYF

abundance: few
d_gene: NA
v_gene: TRBV5-5
j_gene: TRBJ1-2
CDR3nt: TGTGCCAGCAGCCCCGCCCCAACAATATGGACCTATGGCTACACCTTC
CDR3aa: CASSPAPTIWTYGYTF

abundance: many
d_gene: NA
v_gene: TRBV7-9
j_gene: TRBJ2-5
CDR3nt: TGTGCCAGCAGTCGGGCAGAAGAGACCCAGTACTTC
CDR3aa: CASSRAEETQYF

abundance: many
d_gene: TRBD2
v_gene: TRBV10-3
j_gene: TRBJ2-7
CDR3nt: TGTGCCACCCACGGGGGGGAGACCTACGAGCAGTACTTC
CDR3aa: CATHGGETYEQYF

abundance: few
d_gene: TRBD2
v_gene: TRBV6-6
j_gene: TRBJ2-1
CDR3nt: TGTGCCAGCAGTCCGACCCCGGGACTAGCGGGGGGCTTTACCCACTACAATGAGCAGTTCTTC
CDR3aa: CASSPTPGLAGGFTHYNEQFF

abundance: NA
d_gene: NA
v_gene: TRBV27
j_gene: TRBJ1-6
CDR3nt: TGTGCCAGCAGTCCGATTAATTCACCCCTCCACTTT
CDR3aa: CASSPINSPLHF

abundance: NA
d_gene: NA
v_gene: TRBV7-2
j_gene: TRBJ2-5
CDR3nt: TGTGCCAGCAGCTTCTGGGGGAGAGACTTTGAGACCCAGTACTTC
CDR3aa: CASSFWGRDFETQYF

abundance: NA
d_gene: TRBD1
v_gene: TRBV11-2
j_gene: TRBJ2-3
CDR3nt: TGTGCCAGCAGCTTGACAGGGGATAGCACAGATACGCAGTATTTT
CDR3aa: CASSLTGDSTDTQYF

abundance: many
d_gene: NA
v_gene: TRBV3-1
j_gene: TRBJ2-5
CDR3nt: TGTGCCAGCAGCCAAGAGGGGTTTGGGACCCAGTACTTC
CDR3aa: CASSQEGFGTQYF

abundance: few
d_gene: NA
v_gene: TRBV4-2
j_gene: TRBJ1-5
CDR3nt: TGTGCCAGCAGCCAAGATACAGGGTCCAATCAGCCCCAGCATTTT
CDR3aa: CASSQDTGSNQPQHF

abundance: few
d_gene: NA
v_gene: TRBV12-3/TRBV12-4
j_gene: TRBJ1-1
CDR3nt: TGTGCCAGCAGTTTCTGGTCGGTGAACACTGAAGCTTTCTTT
CDR3aa: CASSFWSVNTEAFF

abundance: NA
d_gene: NA
v_gene: TRBV7-2
j_gene: TRBJ2-1
CDR3nt: TGTGCCAGCAGCACCTATGAGGTCAGGGAGCAGTTCTTC
CDR3aa: CASSTYEVREQFF

abundance: NA
d_gene: NA
v_gene: TRBV4-1
j_gene: TRBJ1-1
CDR3nt: TGCGCCAGCAGCCAAAATTCGGGGATTACTGAAGCTTTCTTT
CDR3aa: CASSQNSGITEAFF

abundance: few
d_gene: NA
v_gene: TRBV7-9
j_gene: TRBJ2-3
CDR3nt: TGTGCCAGCAGCTTAGTGGGGGTGGTGACCTCATATTTT
CDR3aa: CASSLVGVVTSYF

abundance: NA
d_gene: NA
v_gene: TRBV7-2
j_gene: TRBJ2-6
CDR3nt: TGTGCCAGCAGCTTAGAGGTCTCTGGGGCCAACGTCCTGACTTTC
CDR3aa: CASSLEVSGANVLTF

abundance: NA
d_gene: NA
v_gene: TRBV10-3
j_gene: TRBJ2-5
CDR3nt: TGTGCCATCAAATCCTCGGAGACCCAGTACTTC
CDR3aa: CAIKSSETQYF

abundance: few
d_gene: NA
v_gene: TRBV3-1
j_gene: TRBJ2-3
CDR3nt: TGTGCCAGCAGCCAAGATCCGGGGGTCGCAGATACGCAGTATTTT
CDR3aa: CASSQDPGVADTQYF

abundance: few
d_gene: NA
v_gene: TRBV7-2
j_gene: TRBJ2-5
CDR3nt: TGTGCCAGCAGCCCCGTTATCGGCGGGGTAGAGACCCAGTACTTC
CDR3aa: CASSPVIGGVETQYF

abundance: NA
d_gene: NA
v_gene: TRBV18
j_gene: TRBJ1-2
CDR3nt: TGTGCCAGCTCACCAGAGGGAGGGTATGGCTACACCTTC
CDR3aa: CASSPEGGYGYTF

abundance: many
d_gene: TRBD2
v_gene: TRBV12-3/TRBV12-4
j_gene: TRBJ2-1
CDR3nt: TGTGCCAGTCTGCCGGGACTAGCGGGGGGGGTAGGCAATGAGCAGTTCTTC
CDR3aa: CASLPGLAGGVGNEQFF

abundance: many
d_gene: NA
v_gene: TRBV5-1
j_gene: TRBJ2-5
CDR3nt: TGCGCCAGCAGCTTACCCCAAGAGACCCAGTACTTC
CDR3aa: CASSLPQETQYF

abundance: many
d_gene: NA
v_gene: TRBV4-3
j_gene: TRBJ2-3
CDR3nt: TGCGCCAGCAGCCAGGGGGCTAGCACAGATACGCAGTATTTT
CDR3aa: CASSQGASTDTQYF